A selection of T cell receptor beta chains follows, all from one sample in a study of tumor-infiltrating lymphocytes in primary liver carcinoma. TCRdb passed the multiplex PCR reads through MiXCR, listing each CDR3 protein once. The sample holds about 64,000 distinct CDR3 sequences, about 71% seen once. The sample comprised liver tumor tissue from sampling region 4. Receptors were obtained from a man in his forties or fifties with primary liver carcinoma and hepatitis B virus infection. Each CDR3 is given with its conserved first and last residue. D genes are given only for firm matches. A row's size may be missing; if present it is once, few, many or a size class.

V: TRBV5-6; J: TRBJ2-5; D: .; size: .; DNA: TGTGCCAGTAGCTTAGTAGCGGAAGGGCGAGAGACCCAGTACTTC; CDR3: CASSLVAEGRETQYF
V: TRBV12-3/TRBV12-4; J: TRBJ2-1; D: .; size: .; DNA: TGTGTCAGCATTCTGACTAGTGGAGTCAATGAGCAGTTCTTC; CDR3: CVSILTSGVNEQFF
V: TRBV6-5; J: TRBJ1-2; D: .; size: .; DNA: TGTGCCAGCGCAGGAGGCTATGGCTACACCTTC; CDR3: CASAGGYGYTF
V: TRBV11-1; J: TRBJ2-4; D: TRBD2; size: .; DNA: TGTACCAGCAGCTTTCCCGGGACTAGCAGGACCAAATACATTCAGTACTTC; CDR3: CTSSFPGTSRTKYIQYF
V: TRBV10-3; J: TRBJ2-5; D: .; size: .; DNA: TGTGTCACCTTGGGACTCCCCCTAGAGACCCAGTACTTC; CDR3: CVTLGLPLETQYF
V: TRBV5-4; J: TRBJ2-1; D: .; size: .; DNA: TGTGCCAGCAGTTTGTTTTCTAGCTGTAACCGAAATGAGCAGTTCTTC; CDR3: CASSLFSSCNRNEQFF
V: TRBV11-2; J: TRBJ2-5; D: .; size: many; DNA: TGTGCCAGCAGCTTAAGGCCAGCGGAACAAGAGACCCAGTACTTC; CDR3: CASSLRPAEQETQYF
V: TRBV6-5; J: TRBJ1-2; D: .; size: many; DNA: TGTGCCAGCAGGGCAGGGATTAACTATGGCTACACCTTC; CDR3: CASRAGINYGYTF
V: TRBV4-2; J: TRBJ2-3; D: TRBD2; size: .; DNA: TGTGCCAGCAGCCAAGCGACTAGCGTAGATACGCAGTATTTC; CDR3: CASSQATSVDTQYF
V: TRBV10-2; J: TRBJ2-5; D: .; size: .; DNA: TGCACCAGCAGTGGTAGTTCCAGACAAGAGACGCAGTACTTC; CDR3: CTSSGSSRQETQYF
V: TRBV11-1; J: TRBJ2-3; D: .; size: .; DNA: TGTGCCTGCAGCTCTGGGGGAAGCTCTGTTGGAGCCCACACAGATACGCAGTATTTT; CDR3: CACSSGGSSVGAHTDTQYF
V: TRBV12-3/TRBV12-4; J: TRBJ1-5; D: .; size: .; DNA: TGTGCCAGCAGTTTAGCCCAGGATCCTAATCAGCCCCAGCATTTT; CDR3: CASSLAQDPNQPQHF
V: TRBV30; J: TRBJ1-6; D: .; size: .; DNA: TGTGCATGGATTTCCGCCGGGATCGGGAATTCACCCCTCCACTTT; CDR3: CAWISAGIGNSPLHF
V: TRBV6-1; J: TRBJ2-7; D: .; size: .; DNA: TGTGCCGTCGGGTCCTACGAGCAGTACTTC; CDR3: CAVGSYEQYF
V: TRBV11-1; J: TRBJ2-5; D: .; size: .; DNA: TGTGCCCGTAGCTTAGTGCTTGGAGAGACCCAGTACTTC; CDR3: CARSLVLGETQYF
V: TRBV7-2; J: TRBJ2-7; D: TRBD2; size: many; DNA: TGTGCCAGCAGCGCTTATAGCGGGGGGACAAGTGAGCAGTACTTC; CDR3: CASSAYSGGTSEQYF
V: TRBV4-2; J: TRBJ2-3; D: TRBD2; size: .; DNA: TGTGGCAGCAGCGGGGGATTAGCGGGAGGGATAGATACGCAGTATTTT; CDR3: CGSSGGLAGGIDTQYF
V: TRBV28; J: TRBJ1-1; D: .; size: .; DNA: TGTGCCAGCAGGACCGGACAGCACGGGAACACTGAAGCTTTCTTT; CDR3: CASRTGQHGNTEAFF
V: TRBV7-8; J: TRBJ2-6; D: TRBD2; size: .; DNA: TGTGCCAGCAGCCATCCGGGACTAGACTTCTCTGGGGCCAACGTCCTGACTTTC; CDR3: CASSHPGLDFSGANVLTF
V: TRBV5-1; J: TRBJ2-5; D: .; size: .; DNA: TGCACCAGCAGCTGGGGAGAGACCCAGTACTTC; CDR3: CTSSWGETQYF
V: TRBV4-1; J: TRBJ2-2; D: TRBD1; size: .; DNA: TGCGCCAGTAGCCAAGCTGAAGGGGGCCGGACCGGGGAGCTGTTTTTT; CDR3: CASSQAEGGRTGELFF
V: TRBV4-1; J: TRBJ2-1; D: .; size: .; DNA: TGCGCCAGCAGCATCATTGGTGGCTCCTATAATGAGCAGTTCTTC; CDR3: CASSIIGGSYNEQFF
V: TRBV7-9; J: TRBJ2-7; D: .; size: .; DNA: TGTGCCAGCAGCTCCGGCCGTTGGGAGCAGTACTTC; CDR3: CASSSGRWEQYF
V: TRBV4-3; J: TRBJ2-1; D: TRBD2; size: many; DNA: TGCGCCAGCAGCCAAGAGGCGGGGGTCGAGCAGTTCTTC; CDR3: CASSQEAGVEQFF
V: TRBV5-1; J: TRBJ2-1; D: TRBD2; size: .; DNA: TGCGCCATCAGCTTGGACGGTAGCGGGAGTACGTCCTACAATAAGCAGTTCTTC; CDR3: CAISLDGSGSTSYNKQFF
V: TRBV5-6; J: TRBJ2-2; D: .; size: once; DNA: TGTGCCAGCAGCTCCGGGGCAGGGGTGACGGGGGAGCTTTTTTTT; CDR3: CASSSGAGVTGELFF
V: TRBV5-5; J: TRBJ2-2; D: .; size: many; DNA: TGTGCCAGCAGCTTGGTTATGACAGGAGCTAACACCGGGGAGCTGTTTTTT; CDR3: CASSLVMTGANTGELFF
V: TRBV5-4; J: TRBJ1-5; D: TRBD1; size: few; DNA: TGTGCCAGCAGCTCACAGGGGCAACAGCCCCAGCATTTT; CDR3: CASSSQGQQPQHF
V: TRBV7-8; J: TRBJ2-5; D: TRBD2; size: many; DNA: TGTGCCAGCAGCCGAAGGGCGGGAGTGAGGGAAGAGACCCAGTACTTC; CDR3: CASSRRAGVREETQYF
V: TRBV5-6; J: TRBJ2-7; D: .; size: once; DNA: TGTGCCAGCGGCTTGGCAACCGGGTTCTGGCAGTACTTC; CDR3: CASGLATGFWQYF
V: TRBV28; J: TRBJ2-5; D: .; size: .; DNA: TGTGCTATCAGCTTACTCGGCAGCCAGTACTTT; CDR3: CAISLLGSQYF
V: TRBV11-2; J: TRBJ2-7; D: .; size: .; DNA: TGTGCCAGCAGCTTATCCTCGGGGAATACCTATGAGCAATACTTC; CDR3: CASSLSSGNTYEQYF
V: TRBV29-1; J: TRBJ2-1; D: TRBD2; size: many; DNA: TGCAGCGTTCGTGTGACTAGCGGGGGGCATGAGCAGTTCTTC; CDR3: CSVRVTSGGHEQFF
V: TRBV30; J: TRBJ1-2; D: .; size: .; DNA: TGTGCCTTGAGTGTCGGGTGGAAGGATACCAACGGCTACACCTTC; CDR3: CALSVGWKDTNGYTF
V: TRBV11-2; J: TRBJ1-5; D: .; size: .; DNA: TGTGCCAGTAGCTTAGAGATGGGGGGCGATCAGCCCCAGCATTTT; CDR3: CASSLEMGGDQPQHF
V: TRBV25-1; J: TRBJ1-2; D: .; size: once; DNA: TGTGCCAGCAGTCCCCCCTGGGGGAAGGAATACGCCTACACCTTC; CDR3: CASSPPWGKEYAYTF